These 17 T cell receptor beta chains were all obtained from the same sample, sequenced in a study of T cells in Graves' hyperthyroidism and ophthalmopathy. Authors of the study amplified TCR beta CDR3 regions from RNA transcripts. With the HTBI primer set, the TCR CDR3 went through a first round of RT-PCR. Via MiXCR, TCRdb re-called the multiplex PCR reads, giving one row per CDR3 protein. The table shows 500,000 to 600,000 distinct CDR3 sequences, with around 50% occurring only once. The sequenced material came from peripheral blood or thyroid tissue (not recorded which). The origin of the receptors is an adult woman with Graves' disease, either hyperthyroidism or ophthalmopathy (not recorded which).

The chain is built from TRBV12-3 or TRBV12-4 and TRBJ2-3; D possibly corresponds to TRBD1 (5 bases). This CDR3 region has 13 residues. V was clipped by 6 bases and J by 5 bases, with 12 bases between them. CDR3 region: CASSPRQGDTQYF. The DNA for the CDR3 is TGTGCCAGCAGCCCTCGGCAGGGAGATACGCAGTATTTT.

The J gene is TRBJ1-5, the V gene TRBV6-1; 9 bases are shared with TRBD1. Germline CDR1 reads MNHNS; CDR2 reads SASEGT. The CDR3 sequence is 16 residues long. Trimming cost V 6 bases and J 4 bases; bases outside gene matches: 10. CDR3 sequence reads: CASRRNPTGGNQPQHF. The CDR3 nucleotides read TGTGCCAGCAGACGAAACCCGACAGGGGGGAATCAGCCCCAGCATTTT.

The chain has TRBV4-3 and TRBJ2-7, with D uncertain. Trimming took 2 bases from V and 3 from J, leaving 14 bases between them. Germline V gives CDR1 LGHNA, CDR2 YSLEER. The CDR3 is 15 residues long. DNA for the CDR3: TGCGCCAGCAGCCAAACGGACGCGAAGATCTACGAGCAGTACTTC. Its protein is CASSQTDAKIYEQYF.

This clonotype was seen once. CDR3 in amino acids: CASRRTGARYTF. The CDR3 DNA reads as TGTGCCAGCCGTAGGACAGGGGCTCGCTACACCTTC. The chain is built from TRBV25-1 and TRBJ1-2, with 9 nucleotides matching TRBD1. The CDR3 is 12 amino acids. Germline trimming cut 8 bases from V and 9 bases from J; bases unmatched to any gene: 7. CDR1 is MGHDK, CDR2 SYGVNS, per germline.

Worth noting for this clonotype: Compared with germline, one end of the junction differs, possibly owing to a read error. The chain uses TRBV7-9 and TRBJ2-5; 11 bases map to TRBD2. Per germline, CDR1 SEHNR and CDR2 FQNEAQ (reference sequence). The CDR3 consists of 17 residues. In DNA form, the CDR3 reads TGCGCCAGCAGATTTCGGACGGGACTAGCGGTAGTGCAGGTCCAGTACTTC. Amino acids: CASRFRTGLAVVQVQYF.

The V call is TRBV29-1, the J call TRBJ1-3, with 7 positions matching TRBD1. The CDR3 is 14 residues long. The ends lost 4 bases at V and 3 bases at J; junction bases unmatched: 6. Germline V gene sequence: CDR1 SQVTM, CDR2 ANQGSEA. The CDR3 protein is CSVVPGGFGNTIYF. CDR3 nucleotides: TGCAGCGTTGTCCCAGGGGGGTTTGGAAACACCATATATTTT. Based on the CDR3 plus reference TRBV29-1 and TRBJ1-3, the full variable domain is SAVISQKPSRDICQRGTSLTIQCQVDSQVTMMFWYRQQPGQSLTLIATANQGSEATYESGFVIDKFPISRPNLTFSTLTVSNMSPEDSSIYLCSVVPGGFGNTIYFGEGSWLTVV.

The chain joins TRBV7-4 to TRBJ2-7; weak D call: TRBD2 (6 bases). This CDR3 has 15 residues. Germline-derived CDR1 and CDR2 are SGHVT and SQSDAQ. V shed 6 bases and J shed 0 bases, with 15 bases lying between them. The CDR3 here is CASSSGTQSSYEQYF. In DNA, the CDR3 is TGTGCCAGCAGTTCCGGGACTCAGAGCTCCTACGAGCAGTACTTC. Variable domain in full (rest from reference TRBV7-4 and TRBJ2-7): GAGVSQSPRYKVAKRGRDVALRCDSISGHVTLYWYRQTLGQGSEVLTYSQSDAQRDKSGRPSGRFSAERPERSVSTLKIQRTEQGDSAVYLCASSSGTQSSYEQYFGPGTRLTVT.

This clonotype occurred a few times. The chain joins TRBV5-1 to TRBJ2-3; 9 bases fit TRBD1. The germline gives CDR1 SGHRS, CDR2 YFSETQ. The CDR3 covers 14 residues. The V and J ends lost 5 bases and 3 bases, in that order; junction bases with no gene match: 4. CDR3 sequence (DNA): TGCGCCAGCAGACCGGGACAGGGTACAGATACGCAGTATTTT. Protein: CASRPGQGTDTQYF.

This clonotype was seen ten or more times. The V and J genes are TRBV6-5 and TRBJ1-2; D is unclear. Trimming pared 2 bases from V and 6 bases from J, leaving 10 bases between. The germline V gene has CDR1 MNHEY and CDR2 SVGAGI. The CDR3 has 13 amino acids. The CDR3 nucleotides are TGTGCCAGCAGTTACCAGGTTTGGGATGGCTACACCTTC. Its translation: CASSYQVWDGYTF.

This clonotype was seen ten or more times. V gene TRBV20-1 combines with J gene TRBJ1-5; a possible D gene is TRBD1 (6 bases). Germline CDR1 and CDR2: DFQATT and SNEGSKA (reference sequence). Trimming took 2 bases from V and 6 from J, leaving 14 bases between them. CDR3 length: 14 residues. The CDR3 sequence: CSARIRAGAQPQHF. The CDR3 DNA sequence: TGCAGTGCTAGAATACGGGCAGGGGCTCAGCCCCAGCATTTT.

The chain links TRBV28 to TRBJ2-7; TRBD1 aligns across 9 bases. CDR3 length: 14 residues. Germline V gene sequence: CDR1 MDHEN, CDR2 SYDVKM. Trimming took 3 bases from V and 6 from J; bases not matched to a gene: 6. CDR3 in amino acids: CASSFRTGAPEQYF. CDR3 nucleotide sequence: TGTGCCAGCAGTTTCAGGACAGGGGCGCCCGAGCAGTACTTC.

The gene calls are TRBV10-2 and TRBJ1-1, with D uncertain. This CDR3 is 14 amino acids long. V lost 6 bases to trimming and J lost 1 base, with 12 bases between them. Germline V gene sequence: CDR1 WSHSY, CDR2 SAAADI. CDR3: CASSRGRANTEAFF. The CDR3 bases are TGCGCCAGCAGCCGCGGACGGGCGAACACTGAAGCTTTCTTT.

There are many counts of this clonotype. The chain joins TRBV3-1 to TRBJ1-1, with D uncertain. Trimming removed 2 bases at V and 5 bases at J, with 12 bases between. Germline V gives CDR1 LGHDT, CDR2 YNNKEL (reference sequence). This CDR3 is built from 14 residues. CDR3 DNA: TGTGCCAGCAGCCAATCTCTAAAGGGTACTGAAGCTTTCTTT. It is translated as CASSQSLKGTEAFF.

The chain joins TRBV10-2 to TRBJ1-1; D gene ambiguous. V was cut by 3 bases and J by 1 base, with 9 bases left in between. There are 14 residues in the CDR3. The germline CDR1 and CDR2 sequences are WSHSY and SAAADI. CDR3 sequence: CASSDVAANTEAFF. The CDR3 DNA is TGCGCCAGCAGTGACGTGGCAGCGAACACTGAAGCTTTCTTT.

This clonotype appeared once. The chain employs TRBV15 and TRBJ1-5; 10 bases line up with TRBD1. Germline CDR1 LNHNV, CDR2 YYDKDF (reference sequence). The V segment lost 2 bases and the J segment 7 bases; nucleotides outside the gene matches: 8. The CDR3 length is 16 residues. CDR3 coding DNA: TGTGCCACCAGCAGAAAAGGGACAGGGGATGGGCAGCCCCAGCATTTT. This sequence encodes CATSRKGTGDGQPQHF.

This clonotype was found many times. The J gene is TRBJ2-7, the V gene TRBV20-1; 7 bases line up with TRBD2. The CDR3 has 14 residues. J lost 6 bases, V lost 4 bases, and 12 bases had no gene match. The V gene's germline CDR1 is DFQATT and CDR2 SNEGSKA (reference sequence). The CDR3 region has the DNA TGCAGTGCTACGGGAGGACTAGAGGTTGGCGAGCAGTACTTC. Amino acids: CSATGGLEVGEQYF.

There are a few counts of this clonotype. V usage is TRBV7-9 and J usage is TRBJ1-2; D perhaps matches TRBD1 (5 bases). The CDR3 loop spans 16 amino acids. Germline values: CDR1 SEHNR, CDR2 FQNEAQ (reference sequence). With 3 bases removed from V and 1 base from J, the gap between germline ends came to 15 bases. The CDR3 DNA reads as TGTGCCAGCAGCTTCCCCGGGGCCAGGATTAACTATGGCTACACCTTC. Translated: CASSFPGARINYGYTF.